These 30 T cell receptor beta chains were sequenced from one sample in a study of T cells in Graves' hyperthyroidism and ophthalmopathy. The CDR3 regions of TCR beta were amplified from RNA transcripts. The HTBI set primed first-round TCR CDR3 RT-PCR. TCRdb re-derived calls from the multiplex PCR reads in MiXCR, one entry per CDR3 protein. The data contain 300,000 or so distinct CDR3 sequences, around a fifth of them singletons. The source material was blood. The origin of the receptors is a woman between 50 and 59 years old with Graves' hyperthyroidism.

This clonotype was counted many times. The J gene is TRBJ1-4, the V gene TRBV2, with 10 nucleotides matching TRBD1. Germline V gene sequence: CDR1 SNHLY, CDR2 FYNNEI. The CDR3 consists of 15 residues. Trimming removed 5 bases from V and 4 bases from J; junction bases left unmatched: 4. As DNA, the CDR3 is TGTGCCAGCAGTCGCGGGACAGGGGTTAATGAAAAACTGTTTTTT. It translates to CASSRGTGVNEKLFF. Full variable domain (rest looked up from reference TRBV2 and TRBJ1-4): EPEVTQTPSHQVTQMGQEVILRCVPISNHLYFYWYRQILGQKVEFLVSFYNNEISEKSEIFDDQFSVERPDGSNFTLKIRSTKLEDSAMYFCASSRGTGVNEKLFFGSGTQLSVL.

This sequence joins TRBV15 and TRBJ2-7; TRBD2 agrees at 8 bases. The end of the DNA aligns better with TRBJ2-1, so the J call may be wrong. The CDR3 is 14 amino acids. The germline gives CDR1 LNHNV, CDR2 YYDKDF (reference sequence). This CDR3 reads CATTSGTSSYEQFF. The DNA for the CDR3 is TGTGCCACCACCTCCGGGACTAGTTCCTACGAGCAGTTCTTC.

In this sample, this clonotype turned up many times. The CDR3 nucleotides are TGTGCCAGCACTCTGGGACTAGCGGTTTACGAGCAGTACTTC. Protein sequence: CASTLGLAVYEQYF. The chain couples TRBV6-2 or TRBV6-3 to TRBJ2-7, with TRBD2 identical over 11 bases. V was pared by 7 bases and J by 4 bases, with 6 bases of the junction left unmatched. Germline V gene lookup returns CDR1 MNHEY and CDR2 SVGEGT. The CDR3 consists of 14 residues.

The genes are TRBV2 and TRBJ2-3; 8 bases map to TRBD2. Germline-derived CDR1 and CDR2 are SNHLY and FYNNEI. J was trimmed by 4 bases and V by 1 base; bases with no gene match: 4. The CDR3 runs to 15 residues. Here the CDR3 DNA reads TGTGCCAGCAGTGAAGACGGGGGGGGCCCAGATACGCAGTATTTT. The encoded protein is CASSEDGGGPDTQYF.

This clonotype has a handful of counts. The chain uses TRBV4-1 and TRBJ2-5; TRBD2 matches at 11 bases. From germline, CDR1 is MGHRA and CDR2 YSYEKL. The CDR3 is 16 amino acids. V dropped 0 bases and J dropped 5; count of bases not matched to a gene: 5. CDR3 nucleotide sequence: TGCGCCAGCAGCCAAGATTCTAGCGGGGGGTTGGAGACCCAGTACTTC. Amino acids: CASSQDSSGGLETQYF.

This clonotype was observed many times. The chain has TRBV29-1 and TRBJ2-7, with D possibly TRBD2 on 6 matching bases. Germline V CDR1 and CDR2: SQVTM, ANQGSEA. The CDR3 totals 13 residues. Trimming removed 3 bases from V and 3 bases from J, with 12 bases in between. The CDR3 sequence is CSVDGGSIYEQYF. Written as DNA, the CDR3 is TGCAGCGTTGATGGGGGGAGCATCTACGAGCAGTACTTC.

This clonotype was recorded at least ten times. The rearrangement uses TRBV7-9 and TRBJ2-7; D unclear. With 1 base removed from V and 2 bases from J, the gap between germline ends came to 12 bases. The length of the CDR3 is 15 residues. The V gene's germline CDR1 is SEHNR and CDR2 FQNEAQ (reference sequence). The CDR3 loop reads CASSLGGAVPYEQYF. The CDR3 region has the DNA TGTGCCAGCAGCTTAGGTGGCGCGGTCCCCTACGAGCAGTACTTC. The full variable domain, completed using reference TRBV7-9 and TRBJ2-7, is DTGVSQNPRHKITKRGQNVTFRCDPISEHNRLYWYRQTLGQGPEFLTYFQNEAQLEKSRLLSDRFSAERPKGSFSTLEIQRTEQGDSAMYLCASSLGGAVPYEQYFGPGTRLTVT.

The gene calls are TRBV18 and TRBJ1-3; maybe TRBD1 (5 bases). The CDR3 totals 15 residues. Deletions cut 7 bases from V and 0 bases from J, with 13 bases between. Germline V gene lookup returns CDR1 KGHSH and CDR2 LQKENI. As DNA, the CDR3 is TGTGCCAGCTGGATGGGGCCTACCTCTGGAAACACCATATATTTT. Protein: CASWMGPTSGNTIYF.

This clonotype appeared many times. The chain carries TRBV12-3 or TRBV12-4 and TRBJ1-2, with TRBD1 matching over 9 bases. Trimming at V came to 2 bases and at J to 7 bases, leaving 8 bases not matched to a gene. The CDR3 covers 15 residues. The CDR3, as DNA: TGTGCCAGCAGTTTAAGGGGGACAGGGCAAGTTGGCTACACCTTC. This gives the protein CASSLRGTGQVGYTF.

This clonotype has a count of ten or more. This chain links TRBV29-1 with TRBJ2-3; 7 nucleotides agree with TRBD1. Germline CDR1 and CDR2: SQVTM and ANQGSEA. The CDR3 extends over 12 amino acids. With V trimmed by 8 bases and J by 4 bases, 6 bases remained unmatched. The CDR3 region has the DNA TGCAGCCTAAGACAGGGTCCAGATACGCAGTATTTT. Translation: CSLRQGPDTQYF.

Concerning this clonotype itself: With a much larger clone just one base away, this may be a read error. The chain links TRBV30 to TRBJ2-3; D remains unclear. The end of the DNA aligns better with TRBJ1-5, so the J call may be wrong. This CDR3 region has 11 residues. Per the germline V gene, CDR1 is GTSNPN and CDR2 is SVGIG (reference sequence). The CDR3 region is CAWSVGDTQHF. The CDR3, as DNA: TGTGCCTGGAGTGTCGGCGATACGCAGCATTTT.

The V and J genes are TRBV12-3 or TRBV12-4 and TRBJ2-1; 10 bases map to TRBD1. The CDR3 extends over 14 amino acids. Unmatched junction bases numbered 6, after V lost 5 bases and J lost 8 bases. This CDR3 is CASSPGQGMDEQFF. CDR3 sequence (DNA): TGTGCCAGCAGTCCGGGACAGGGGATGGATGAGCAGTTCTTC.

In its sample, this clonotype was seen many times. This CDR3 is CAWWPSGGALYNEQFF. In nucleotides, the CDR3 is TGTGCCTGGTGGCCTAGCGGGGGGGCCTTATACAATGAGCAGTTCTTC. The chain employs TRBV30 and TRBJ2-1; the match to TRBD2 covers 12 bases. V was clipped by 5 bases and J by 4 bases; unmatched bases: 9. The CDR3 sequence is 16 residues long. Germline V gene data show CDR1 as GTSNPN and CDR2 as SVGIG (reference sequence).

At least ten counts were recorded for this clonotype. The rearrangement joins TRBV6-5 to TRBJ2-2; no firm D call. The V gene's germline CDR1 is MNHEY and CDR2 SVGAGI. Trimming took off 2 bases at V and 2 bases at J, with 12 bases between the two ends. This CDR3 spans 16 amino acids. The CDR3 bases are TGTGCCAGCAGTTACCGTCTGAACTACAACACCGGGGAGCTGTTTTTT. Protein product: CASSYRLNYNTGELFF.

The chain uses TRBV5-5 and TRBJ1-1; TRBD1 is a possible D gene (5 bases). The V gene's germline CDR1 is SGHKS and CDR2 YYEKEE (reference sequence). This CDR3 has 15 residues. The V and J ends lost 2 bases and 0 bases respectively, with 11 bases between them. CDR3: CASSFLQVLNTEAFF. The CDR3 nucleotides are TGTGCCAGCAGCTTTCTACAGGTCTTGAACACTGAAGCTTTCTTT.

The CDR3 nucleotides read TGTGCCAGCAGCCACCCAACAACGACCCAGTACTTC. It encodes CASSHPTTTQYF. The chain recombines TRBV11-2 with TRBJ2-5, with D unclear. This CDR3 is built from 12 residues. CDR1 and CDR2 from the germline V gene are SGHAT and FQNNGV. V lost 5 bases and J 7 bases, leaving 11 bases between the germline ends.

Ten or more counts support this clonotype. The chain combines TRBV2 with TRBJ1-1; possible D gene TRBD1, 6 bases. CDR3 length: 12 amino acids. V lost 10 bases, J lost 2 bases, and 11 bases lay in between. The germline V gene encodes CDR1 SNHLY and CDR2 FYNNEI. CDR3 nucleotide sequence: TGTGCCACCGGGGGCCCCAACACTGAAGCTTTCTTT. It translates to CATGGPNTEAFF.

The chain has TRBV2 and TRBJ1-2; D ambiguous. CDR1 is SNHLY and CDR2 is FYNNEI in the germline V gene. The CDR3 has 13 amino acids. V shed 4 bases and J shed 0 bases, with 6 bases lying between them. The CDR3 sequence: CASSAAANYGYTF. The CDR3 nucleotides are TGTGCCAGCAGTGCGGCAGCTAACTATGGCTACACCTTC.

In this sample, this clonotype turned up a few times. The chain employs TRBV9 and TRBJ2-2, with 9 bases fitting TRBD1. This CDR3 comprises 17 residues. Trimming took 0 bases from V and 6 from J; bases not matched to a gene: 9. The germline gives CDR1 SGDLS, CDR2 YYNGEE. The CDR3 sequence: CASSVGNRGRGAGELFF. CDR3 DNA: TGTGCCAGCAGCGTAGGCAACAGGGGGCGCGGGGCCGGGGAGCTGTTTTTT. The variable domain in full, with the rest retrieved from reference TRBV9 and TRBJ2-2, is DSGVTQTPKHLITATGQRVTLRCSPRSGDLSVYWYQQSLDQGLQFLIQYYNGEERAKGNILERFSAQQFPDLHSELNLSSLELGDSALYFCASSVGNRGRGAGELFFGEGSRLTVL.

CDR3 nucleotide sequence: TGTGCCAGCAGTTTAGAGGGAGTTCACACCGGGGAGCTGTTTTTT. Translating it yields CASSLEGVHTGELFF. This sequence joins TRBV28 and TRBJ2-2, with D possibly matching TRBD2 (5 bases). From germline, CDR1 is MDHEN and CDR2 SYDVKM. V shed 2 bases and J shed 3 bases, with 10 bases lying between them. The CDR3 consists of 15 residues. Full variable domain (missing parts from reference TRBV28 and TRBJ2-2): DVKVTQSSRYLVKRTGEKVFLECVQDMDHENMFWYRQDPGLGLRLIYFSYDVKMKEKGDIPEGYSVSREKKERFSLILESASTNQTSMYLCASSLEGVHTGELFFGEGSRLTVL.

This clonotype was counted many times. The chain uses TRBV28 and TRBJ1-1; no clear D. V dropped 1 base and J dropped 4 bases, with 13 bases sitting between them. Per germline, CDR1 MDHEN and CDR2 SYDVKM. CDR3 length equals 15 residues. Written as DNA, the CDR3 is TGTGCCAGCAGTTTATTGGGTCAACGCGGCACTGAAGCTTTCTTT. Protein sequence: CASSLLGQRGTEAFF. The full variable domain, its missing parts supplied by reference TRBV28 and TRBJ1-1, is DVKVTQSSRYLVKRTGEKVFLECVQDMDHENMFWYRQDPGLGLRLIYFSYDVKMKEKGDIPEGYSVSREKKERFSLILESASTNQTSMYLCASSLLGQRGTEAFFGQGTRLTVV.

This clonotype was counted at least ten times. The chain is built from TRBV20-1 and TRBJ2-1; 16 nucleotides agree with TRBD2. Germline CDR1 and CDR2: DFQATT and SNEGSKA (reference sequence). Trimming cost V 1 base and J 8 bases; bases outside gene matches: 8. CDR3 size: 17 residues. In DNA form, the CDR3 reads TGCAGTGCTAGAGGCCCCGGGACTAGCGGGGGGGCCTATGAGCAGTTCTTC. Translated, it gives CSARGPGTSGGAYEQFF.

This clonotype was seen ten or more times. The chain employs TRBV20-1 and TRBJ1-6, with D perhaps matching TRBD1 (5 bases). The V end was cut by 0 bases, the J end by 17 bases, with 11 bases between. CDR1 is DFQATT and CDR2 is SNEGSKA in the germline V gene (reference sequence). The CDR3 is made up of 11 amino acids. For the CDR3, the DNA is TGCAGTGCTAGAGAGGGGGGTCGGGTCCACTTT. Translating gives CSAREGGRVHF.

The CDR3 reads CASSPPSGNGNTIYF. DNA of the CDR3: TGTGCCAGCAGCCCTCCGTCGGGCAATGGAAACACCATATATTTT. The chain combines TRBV5-6 with TRBJ1-3; D uncertain. The germline V and J ends were trimmed by 4 bases and 3 bases, with 14 bases remaining between them. From germline, CDR1 is SGHDT and CDR2 YYEEEE. The CDR3 sequence is 15 residues long.

This clonotype came up a few times. The chain uses TRBV20-1 and TRBJ2-7, with 7 bases lining up with TRBD1. V shed 3 bases and J 2 bases; nucleotides not matched to a gene: 7. Germline V gene data show CDR1 as DFQATT and CDR2 as SNEGSKA (reference sequence). The CDR3 runs to 14 residues. The CDR3 region is CSARPGQRPYEQYF. The CDR3, as DNA: TGCAGTGCTAGGCCGGGACAGAGACCCTACGAGCAGTACTTC.

This clonotype is a singleton in its sample. This chain connects TRBV19 to TRBJ2-1; no definite D call. The CDR3 consists of 14 residues. V was trimmed by 11 bases and J by 3 bases, leaving 17 bases between them. Germline V CDR1 and CDR2: LNHDA, SQIVND (reference sequence). CDR3 residues: CAVRGWQDYNEQFF. The CDR3 nucleotides are TGTGCCGTTCGAGGCTGGCAGGACTACAATGAGCAGTTCTTC.

This clonotype turned up a few times. The V gene is TRBV3-1, the J gene TRBJ1-3, with D perhaps TRBD1 (6 bases). This CDR3 comprises 16 residues. CDR1 and CDR2 (germline): LGHDT, YNNKEL (reference sequence). Between the trimmed V and J ends, which lost 5 bases and 2 bases, there was a span of 16 bases. CDR3 amino acids: CASSRPLAGAGNTIYF. CDR3 nucleotides: TGTGCCAGCAGCAGACCTTTGGCAGGGGCTGGAAACACCATATATTTT.

This clonotype was counted many times. This chain links TRBV7-8 with TRBJ1-5; no clear D. The ends were cut back, 2 bases at V and 4 bases at J, with 15 bases in the middle. Germline loops: CDR1 SGHVS, CDR2 FQNEAQ. The length of the CDR3 is 16 residues. CDR3: CASSLRRTSANQPQHF. In DNA, the CDR3 is TGTGCCAGCAGCTTAAGACGAACATCCGCTAATCAGCCCCAGCATTTT.

This clonotype occurred a few times. The chain couples TRBV20-1 to TRBJ2-7, with 7 nucleotides matching TRBD1. Germline CDR1 reads DFQATT; CDR2 reads SNEGSKA (reference sequence). The length of the CDR3 is 13 residues. The trim removed 2 bases at V and 6 bases at J, leaving 7 bases unmatched. The CDR3 region is CSARFLTGSEQYF. CDR3 nucleotides: TGCAGTGCTAGATTCCTGACAGGGAGCGAGCAGTACTTC.

This chain connects TRBV7-2 to TRBJ2-7, with D maybe TRBD2 (5 bases). V was clipped by 1 base and J by 2 bases, with 12 bases between them. CDR1 and CDR2 from the germline V gene are SGHTA and FQGNSA. The CDR3 length is 15 residues. The CDR3 DNA reads TGTGCCAGCAGCTTAGGGCCCGGGAATACCTACGAGCAGTACTTC. Translation: CASSLGPGNTYEQYF.